This TCR beta chain was captured in a study of blood T cell repertoires in COVID-19. The overall study: The United States, Italy and Spain supplied acute and convalescent COVID-19 samples. Sample material is recorded as cDNA or gDNA derived from T cells, B-cell-depleted T cells, or PBMCs.

This CDR3 comprises 15 residues. The germline V gene has CDR1 SEHNR and CDR2 FQNEAQ (reference sequence). V dropped 1 base and J dropped 0 bases, with 10 bases sitting between them. Only in-frame clones appear in the TCRdb table, and some are missing; sequencing was by immunoSEQ multiplex PCR. Of about 260,000 clones listed, more than 75% were seen once; the top ten hold over 7.5%. In this sample, this clone turned up once. The sequenced sample was peripheral blood. This clonotype was sampled from a middle-aged man who had recovered from COVID-19. The rearrangement uses TRBV7-9 and TRBJ2-7; no definite D call. CDR3 in amino acids: CASSLVGTASYEQYF. The CDR3 nucleotides read TGTGCCAGCAGCTTAGTGGGCACGGCCTCCTACGAGCAGTACTTC. The variable domain in full, with the rest retrieved from reference TRBV7-9 and TRBJ2-7, is DTGVSQNPRHKITKRGQNVTFRCDPISEHNRLYWYRQTLGQGPEFLTYFQNEAQLEKSRLLSDRFSAERPKGSFSTLEIQRTEQGDSAMYLCASSLVGTASYEQYFGPGTRLTVT.